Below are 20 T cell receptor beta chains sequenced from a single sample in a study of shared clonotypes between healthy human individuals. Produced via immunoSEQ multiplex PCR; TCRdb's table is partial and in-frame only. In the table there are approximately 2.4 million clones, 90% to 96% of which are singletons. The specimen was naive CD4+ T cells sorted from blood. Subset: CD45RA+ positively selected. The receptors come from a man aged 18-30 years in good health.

CDR3: CASSPDPTSARETQYF. The CDR3 nucleotides read TGTGCCAGCAGCCCGGACCCTACTAGTGCCCGAGAGACCCAGTACTTC. This chain links TRBV11-2 with TRBJ2-5, with D perhaps TRBD2 (5 bases). The germline gives CDR1 SGHAT, CDR2 FQNNGV. This CDR3 has 16 amino acids. The V and J ends lost 5 bases and 4 bases respectively, with 20 bases between them.

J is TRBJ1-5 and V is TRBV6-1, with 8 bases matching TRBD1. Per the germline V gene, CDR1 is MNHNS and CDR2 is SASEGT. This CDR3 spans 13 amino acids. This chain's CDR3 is CASDRVYDQPQHF. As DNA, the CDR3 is TGTGCATCGGACAGGGTTTACGATCAGCCCCAGCATTTT.

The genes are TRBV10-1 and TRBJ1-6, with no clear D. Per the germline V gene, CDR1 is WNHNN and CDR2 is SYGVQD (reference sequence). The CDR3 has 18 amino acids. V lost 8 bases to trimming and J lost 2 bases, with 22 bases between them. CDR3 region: CASPAQVRVSAYNSPLHF. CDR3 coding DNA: TGCGCCAGCCCGGCGCAGGTGAGGGTATCCGCCTATAATTCACCCCTCCACTTT.

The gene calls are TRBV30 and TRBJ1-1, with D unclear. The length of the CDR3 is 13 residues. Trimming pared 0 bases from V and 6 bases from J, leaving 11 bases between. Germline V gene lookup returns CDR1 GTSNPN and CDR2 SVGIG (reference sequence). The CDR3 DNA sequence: TGTGCCTGGAGTGTGGGGTTTAATGCTGAAGCTTTCTTT. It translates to CAWSVGFNAEAFF.

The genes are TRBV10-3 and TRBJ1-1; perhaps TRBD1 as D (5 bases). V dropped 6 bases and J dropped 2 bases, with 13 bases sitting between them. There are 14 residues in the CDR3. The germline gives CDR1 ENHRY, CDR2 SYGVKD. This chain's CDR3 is CAIRPTQGNTEAFF. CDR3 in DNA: TGTGCCATCAGGCCGACTCAGGGAAACACTGAAGCTTTCTTT.

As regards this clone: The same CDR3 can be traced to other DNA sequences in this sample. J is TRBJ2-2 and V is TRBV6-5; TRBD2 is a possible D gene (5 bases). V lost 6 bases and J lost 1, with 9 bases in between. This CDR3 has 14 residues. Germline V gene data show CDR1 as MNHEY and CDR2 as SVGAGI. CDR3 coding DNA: TGTGCCAGCAGCCGCGGACTGAACACCGGGGAGCTGTTTTTT. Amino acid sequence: CASSRGLNTGELFF.

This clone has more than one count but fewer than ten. CDR3 region: CASSTTLGQPQHF. The CDR3 nucleotides read TGTGCCAGCAGTACGACCCTGGGCCAGCCCCAGCATTTT. This chain links TRBV6-5 with TRBJ1-5; the D is unclear. V lost 5 bases and J lost 7, with 12 bases in between. Germline CDR1 and CDR2: MNHEY and SVGAGI. CDR3 length equals 13 residues.

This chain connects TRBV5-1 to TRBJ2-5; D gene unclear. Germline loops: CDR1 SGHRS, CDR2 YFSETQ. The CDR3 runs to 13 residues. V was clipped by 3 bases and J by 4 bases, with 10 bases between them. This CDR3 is CASSSGSVETQYF. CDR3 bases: TGCGCCAGCAGCTCCGGGTCTGTAGAGACCCAGTACTTC. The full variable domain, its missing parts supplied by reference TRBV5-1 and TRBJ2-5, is KAGVTQTPRYLIKTRGQQVTLSCSPISGHRSVSWYQQTPGQGLQFLFEYFSETQRNKGNFPGRFSGRQFSNSRSEMNVSTLELGDSALYLCASSSGSVETQYFGPGTRLLVL.

The CDR3 is CASSSDGQSYEQYF. The CDR3 DNA reads TGTGCCAGCAGTTCCGATGGACAGTCCTACGAGCAGTACTTC. The V and J genes are TRBV6-5 and TRBJ2-7, with a possible D match to TRBD1 (6 bases). Trimming removed 4 bases at V and 1 base at J, with 11 bases between. Germline CDR1 is MNHEY and CDR2 is SVGAGI. This CDR3 spans 14 amino acids.

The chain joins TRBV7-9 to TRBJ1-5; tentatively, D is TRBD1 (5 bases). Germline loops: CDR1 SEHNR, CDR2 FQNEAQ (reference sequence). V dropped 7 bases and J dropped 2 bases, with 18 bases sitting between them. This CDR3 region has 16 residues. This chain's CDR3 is CASTLPPQVCNQPQHF. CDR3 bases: TGTGCCAGCACCCTCCCCCCACAGGTCTGCAATCAGCCCCAGCATTTT.

The CDR3 DNA is TGTGCCAGCAGTTTAACTAACGAGGGGGCGCCTGGAAACACCATATATTTT. This encodes CASSLTNEGAPGNTIYF. This chain connects TRBV28 to TRBJ1-3, with TRBD1 matching over 7 bases. V lost 2 bases to trimming and J lost 2 bases; unmatched junction nucleotides: 9. Germline V gene data show CDR1 as MDHEN and CDR2 as SYDVKM. The CDR3 runs to 17 residues. The variable domain in full, with the rest retrieved from reference TRBV28 and TRBJ1-3, is DVKVTQSSRYLVKRTGEKVFLECVQDMDHENMFWYRQDPGLGLRLIYFSYDVKMKEKGDIPEGYSVSREKKERFSLILESASTNQTSMYLCASSLTNEGAPGNTIYFGEGSWLTVV.

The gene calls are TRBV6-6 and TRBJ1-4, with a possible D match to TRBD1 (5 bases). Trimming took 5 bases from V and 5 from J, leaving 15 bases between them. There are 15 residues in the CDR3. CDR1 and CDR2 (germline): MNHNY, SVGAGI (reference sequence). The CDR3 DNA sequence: TGTGCCAGCAGTCTTATAACGGGGGGGAATGAAAAACTGTTTTTT. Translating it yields CASSLITGGNEKLFF.

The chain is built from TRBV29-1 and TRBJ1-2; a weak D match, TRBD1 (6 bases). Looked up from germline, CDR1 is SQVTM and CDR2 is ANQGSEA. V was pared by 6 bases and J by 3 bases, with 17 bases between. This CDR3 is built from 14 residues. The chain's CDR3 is CSVGTLLKDYGYTF. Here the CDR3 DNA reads TGCAGCGTAGGGACACTCTTAAAGGACTATGGCTACACCTTC.

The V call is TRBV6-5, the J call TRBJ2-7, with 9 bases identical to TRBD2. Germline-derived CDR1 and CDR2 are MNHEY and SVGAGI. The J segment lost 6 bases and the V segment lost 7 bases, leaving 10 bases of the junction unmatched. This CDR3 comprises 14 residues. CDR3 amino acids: CASTELAGRTEQYF. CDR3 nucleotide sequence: TGTGCCAGCACCGAACTAGCGGGTAGAACCGAGCAGTACTTC.

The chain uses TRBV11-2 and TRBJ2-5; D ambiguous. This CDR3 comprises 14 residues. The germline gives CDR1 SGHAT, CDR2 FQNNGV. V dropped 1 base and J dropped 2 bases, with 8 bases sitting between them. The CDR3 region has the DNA TGTGCCAGCAGCTTAGTAGGAGCACAAGAGACCCAGTACTTC. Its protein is CASSLVGAQETQYF.

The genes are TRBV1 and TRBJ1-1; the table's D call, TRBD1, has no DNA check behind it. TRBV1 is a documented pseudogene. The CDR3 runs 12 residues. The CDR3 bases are TGCACAGACAGTACAGTGGGAACTGAAGCTTTCTTT. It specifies CTDSTVGTEAFF.

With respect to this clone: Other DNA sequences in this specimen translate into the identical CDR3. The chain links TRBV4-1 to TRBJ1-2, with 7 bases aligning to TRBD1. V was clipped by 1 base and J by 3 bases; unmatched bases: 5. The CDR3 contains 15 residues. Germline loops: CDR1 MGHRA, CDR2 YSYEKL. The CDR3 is CASSQGDSLYYGYTF. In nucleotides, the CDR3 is TGCGCCAGCAGCCAAGGGGACAGCCTCTACTATGGCTACACCTTC.

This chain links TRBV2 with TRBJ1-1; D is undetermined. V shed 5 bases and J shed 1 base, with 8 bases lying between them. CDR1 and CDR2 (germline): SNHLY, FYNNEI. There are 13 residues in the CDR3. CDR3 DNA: TGTGCCAGCAGTCAAGACACGAACACTGAAGCTTTCTTT. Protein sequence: CASSQDTNTEAFF. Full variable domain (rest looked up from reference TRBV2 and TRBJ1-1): EPEVTQTPSHQVTQMGQEVILRCVPISNHLYFYWYRQILGQKVEFLVSFYNNEISEKSEIFDDQFSVERPDGSNFTLKIRSTKLEDSAMYFCASSQDTNTEAFFGQGTRLTVV.

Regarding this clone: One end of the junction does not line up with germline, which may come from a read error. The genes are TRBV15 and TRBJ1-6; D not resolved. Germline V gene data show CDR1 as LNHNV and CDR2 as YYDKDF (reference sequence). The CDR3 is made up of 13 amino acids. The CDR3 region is CATRRGFDSPLHF. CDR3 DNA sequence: TGTGCCACCCGCAGAGGGTTCGATTCACCCCTCCACTTT.

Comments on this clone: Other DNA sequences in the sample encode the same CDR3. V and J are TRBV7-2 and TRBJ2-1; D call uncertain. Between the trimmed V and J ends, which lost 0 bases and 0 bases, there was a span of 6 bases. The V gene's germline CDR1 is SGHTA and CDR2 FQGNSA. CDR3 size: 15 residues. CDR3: CASSLAFGSYNEQFF. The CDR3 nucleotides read TGTGCCAGCAGCTTAGCGTTCGGCTCCTACAATGAGCAGTTCTTC. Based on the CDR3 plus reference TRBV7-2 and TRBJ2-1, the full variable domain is GAGVSQSPSNKVTEKGKDVELRCDPISGHTALYWYRQSLGQGLEFLIYFQGNSAPDKSGLPSDRFSAERTGGSVSTLTIQRTQQEDSAVYLCASSLAFGSYNEQFFGPGTRLTVL.